This note documents a single T cell receptor (beta chain) sequence. The antigen remains unidentified. TCRdb itself ran the RT-PCR reads through MiXCR, one entry per CDR3 protein. The sample consists of some 850,000 distinct CDR3 sequences, around a sixth of them appearing once. Germline V gene data show CDR1 as SGHTA and CDR2 as FQGNSA. V shed 1 base and J 9 bases; nucleotides not matched to a gene: 8. CDR3 size: 15 residues. This sample was taken from a study of response to subunit inactivated influenza vaccine. The study, taken as a whole, reports: The study's authors posited that every seasonal influenza vaccination enlists few new T cells.

The sample here was PBMCs from blood, taken 4 to 6 days after vaccination. The sequence was collected from a middle-aged man who received an inactivated influenza vaccine. This chain connects TRBV7-2 to TRBJ1-2; TRBD1 matches 10 bases. CDR3 residues: CASSLDAGTGESYTF. DNA for the CDR3: TGTGCCAGCAGCTTAGACGCCGGGACAGGGGAAAGCTACACCTTC.